What follows describes a single TCR beta chain. The data originate from a study of OX40 agonist ivuxolimab in advanced cancers. Method: immunoSEQ multiplex PCR; TCRdb's copy keeps in-frame clones and lacks some. This sample has 35,000 or so clones, with about 80% found just once. Sequenced here: CD4+ or CD8+ T cells sorted from blood, sampled in a trial of the OX40 agonist ivuxolimab. The source of this sequence is an adult with an advanced solid tumor such as melanoma, head and neck, liver or kidney cancer.

The CDR3 DNA reads TGTGCCAGCAGCTTAGACATCAGAATCCAGGGCAATCAGCCCCAGCATTTT. Its protein is CASSLDIRIQGNQPQHF. This chain uses TRBV11-2 with TRBJ1-5; D remains unclear. The length of the CDR3 is 17 residues. The germline CDR1 and CDR2 sequences are SGHAT and FQNNGV. V was shortened by 0 bases and J by 2 bases, with 14 bases between the two germline ends.